This is a list of T cell receptor beta chains from one sample in a study of CD4 and CD8 cells across lung adenocarcinoma regions. TCRdb re-called the PCR reads with MiXCR, one entry per CDR3 protein. The table has some 25,000 distinct CDR3 sequences, approximately 50% seen once. Specimen: CD8+ T cells from the center of a lung tumor. These receptors were taken from a male donor with lung adenocarcinoma. The CD4 and CD8 labels of this study may be unreliable. CDR3s include the opening cysteine and the closing phenylalanine or tryptophan. D genes are given only for firm matches. Size is stated for part of the rows, as once, few or many counts, or as a class when the clone is expanded.

V gene: TRBV6-5
J gene: TRBJ2-1
clone size: .
CDR3 length: 11
D gene: .
CDR3 DNA: TGTGCCAGCAGTTCCCAAAATGAGCAGTTCTTC
CDR3 protein: CASSSQNEQFF

V gene: TRBV12-5
J gene: TRBJ2-3
clone size: many
CDR3 length: 20
D gene: .
CDR3 DNA: TGTGCTAGTGGTTTGGTACTTTTTGGTCTGGGGAGAACTAGCACAGATACGCAGTATTTT
CDR3 protein: CASGLVLFGLGRTSTDTQYF

V gene: TRBV6-1
J gene: TRBJ2-3
clone size: .
CDR3 length: 17
D gene: .
CDR3 DNA: TGTGCCAGCAGTGACCATTGGAGGGGGGGTGTTAGTGATACGCAGTATTTT
CDR3 protein: CASSDHWRGGVSDTQYF

V gene: TRBV10-1
J gene: TRBJ2-3
clone size: .
CDR3 length: 16
D gene: .
CDR3 DNA: TGCGCCAGCAGTGGCCGGGACGTGGGAGGCACAAATATTCAGTATTTT
CDR3 protein: CASSGRDVGGTNIQYF

V gene: TRBV10-1
J gene: TRBJ2-1
clone size: few
CDR3 length: 12
D gene: .
CDR3 DNA: TGCGCCAGCAGTGATACCTCCGGGACCCAGCTCTTC
CDR3 protein: CASSDTSGTQLF

V gene: TRBV5-1
J gene: TRBJ2-7
clone size: many
CDR3 length: 13
D gene: .
CDR3 DNA: TGCGCCAGCAGCTTGGCCATCGGGGGCGAGCAGTACTTC
CDR3 protein: CASSLAIGGEQYF

V gene: TRBV10-3
J gene: TRBJ2-1
clone size: .
CDR3 length: 15
D gene: TRBD2
CDR3 DNA: TGTGCCATCAGTCTCGGGACTAGCGCCCGGAATGAGCAGTTCTTC
CDR3 protein: CAISLGTSARNEQFF

V gene: TRBV10-1
J gene: TRBJ2-7
clone size: .
CDR3 length: 13
D gene: .
CDR3 DNA: TGCGCCAGCAGTGCGGCTAGCGAGTACGAGCAGTACTTC
CDR3 protein: CASSAASEYEQYF

V gene: TRBV6-5
J gene: TRBJ2-4
clone size: .
CDR3 length: 16
D gene: TRBD2
CDR3 DNA: TGTGCCAGCAGTTATCGGACTAGCGGTGGGCAAAGCACCCAGTACTTC
CDR3 protein: CASSYRTSGGQSTQYF

V gene: TRBV20-1
J gene: TRBJ2-1
clone size: .
CDR3 length: 12
D gene: .
CDR3 DNA: TGCAGTGCTGGACTACTCCAAGGGGGGGAACTCTTC
CDR3 protein: CSAGLLQGGELF

V gene: TRBV6-1
J gene: TRBJ1-3
clone size: .
CDR3 length: 10
D gene: .
CDR3 DNA: TGTGCCAGCAGGTTGGACACCATATATTTT
CDR3 protein: CASRLDTIYF

V gene: TRBV6-8
J gene: TRBJ2-6
clone size: .
CDR3 length: 17
D gene: TRBD1
CDR3 DNA: TGTGCCAGCAGTACTTACAGGGGGCAGCCTGGGGCCAACGTCCTGACTTTC
CDR3 protein: CASSTYRGQPGANVLTF

V gene: TRBV10-2
J gene: TRBJ2-7
clone size: once
CDR3 length: 14
D gene: .
CDR3 DNA: TGCGCGAGCAGTGGGAGAGGGCGCAAAGATACGCAGTACTTC
CDR3 protein: CASSGRGRKDTQYF

V gene: TRBV6-5
J gene: TRBJ1-1
clone size: .
CDR3 length: 13
D gene: .
CDR3 DNA: TGTGCCAGCAGTTCGAATTACAACACTGAAGCTTTCTTT
CDR3 protein: CASSSNYNTEAFF

V gene: TRBV6-1
J gene: TRBJ2-5
clone size: .
CDR3 length: 16
D gene: .
CDR3 DNA: TGTGCCAGCAGGGAAGCCGGGGCAGGGGATCGGGAGACCCAGTACTTC
CDR3 protein: CASREAGAGDRETQYF

V gene: TRBV6-1
J gene: TRBJ2-3
clone size: .
CDR3 length: 13
D gene: .
CDR3 DNA: TGTGCCTCGGGGCAGGATGGCAAAGATATGCAGTATTTT
CDR3 protein: CASGQDGKDMQYF

V gene: TRBV12-3/TRBV12-4
J gene: TRBJ2-6
clone size: many
CDR3 length: 20
D gene: TRBD1
CDR3 DNA: TGTGCCAGCAGTTTAAGCTTTAGGACAGGAATTTTCTCTGGGGCCAACGTCCTGACTTTC
CDR3 protein: CASSLSFRTGIFSGANVLTF

V gene: TRBV6-1
J gene: TRBJ2-7
clone size: many
CDR3 length: 17
D gene: TRBD1
CDR3 DNA: TGTGCCAGCAGTACCTACCTGAGGGGACAGGCGACCTACGAGCAGTACTTC
CDR3 protein: CASSTYLRGQATYEQYF

V gene: TRBV6-1
J gene: TRBJ2-5
clone size: .
CDR3 length: 15
D gene: .
CDR3 DNA: TGTGCCGGGGGGGACGGGGGCGGGGACCGAGATACGCAGTACTTC
CDR3 protein: CAGGDGGGDRDTQYF

V gene: TRBV4-1
J gene: TRBJ1-2
clone size: few
CDR3 length: 15
D gene: .
CDR3 DNA: TGCGCCAGCAGCCCCTCGGAGGTTGGTAACTATGGCTACACCTTC
CDR3 protein: CASSPSEVGNYGYTF

V gene: TRBV6-1
J gene: TRBJ2-5
clone size: many
CDR3 length: 15
D gene: TRBD2
CDR3 DNA: TGTGCCAGCAGTGAATCGGCTAGCGGGAGTTTGGCCCAGTACTTC
CDR3 protein: CASSESASGSLAQYF

V gene: TRBV10-3
J gene: TRBJ2-1
clone size: medium-sized
CDR3 length: 16
D gene: .
CDR3 DNA: TGTGCCATCAGTGAGAGCGAATCTGAGGGGGGCAATGAGCAGTTCTTC
CDR3 protein: CAISESESEGGNEQFF

V gene: TRBV6-5
J gene: TRBJ2-1
clone size: .
CDR3 length: 20
D gene: TRBD2
CDR3 DNA: TGTGCCAGCAGTTACTCGGTTTCCGGGGACCGGGCTAGCGGCCGCAATGAGCAGTTCTTC
CDR3 protein: CASSYSVSGDRASGRNEQFF

V gene: TRBV15
J gene: TRBJ2-7
clone size: .
CDR3 length: 16
D gene: TRBD2
CDR3 DNA: TGTGCCACCAGCAGAGATTGGGTAGCGGGAGAGGACGAGCAGTACTTC
CDR3 protein: CATSRDWVAGEDEQYF

V gene: TRBV10-1
J gene: TRBJ2-4
clone size: .
CDR3 length: 16
D gene: .
CDR3 DNA: TGCGCCAGCAGTGCGATGGGGGGAGGAGCCAAAGACACTCAGTACTTC
CDR3 protein: CASSAMGGGAKDTQYF

V gene: TRBV7-2
J gene: TRBJ2-3
clone size: .
CDR3 length: 14
D gene: TRBD2
CDR3 DNA: TGTGCCAGCAGCTCAGGACTAGTTGTAGATACGCAGTATTTT
CDR3 protein: CASSSGLVVDTQYF

V gene: TRBV27
J gene: TRBJ2-7
clone size: medium-sized
CDR3 length: 14
D gene: TRBD1
CDR3 DNA: TGTGCCAGCAGTCGATACAGGGGCACCTACGAGCAGTACTTC
CDR3 protein: CASSRYRGTYEQYF

V gene: TRBV27
J gene: TRBJ2-3
clone size: .
CDR3 length: 13
D gene: .
CDR3 DNA: TGTGCCAGCAGTTTTTACAGCACAAATATGCAGTATTTC
CDR3 protein: CASSFYSTNMQYF

V gene: TRBV6-1
J gene: TRBJ2-5
clone size: .
CDR3 length: 14
D gene: TRBD1
CDR3 DNA: TGTGCCAGCAGTGCCAGGGGGCCCCCAGAGACCCAGTACTTC
CDR3 protein: CASSARGPPETQYF